The 26 T cell receptor beta chains in this list originate from one sample, sequenced in a study of blood T cell repertoires in COVID-19. The data were produced by immunoSEQ multiplex PCR, yet TCRdb's version contains in-frame clones alone and is incomplete. Among under 300,000 clones, approximately 84% were seen once, and the ten largest hold less than 8.5%. Sequenced: PBMCs or T cells enriched from blood (not recorded which). These receptors were collected from a woman aged 50 to 65 who had been exposed to COVID-19.

The chain has TRBV5-1 and TRBJ2-1, with TRBD1 identical over 7 bases. The CDR3 runs to 17 residues. Germline V lookup: CDR1 SGHRS, CDR2 YFSETQ. With 0 bases clipped from V and 7 bases from J, the junction kept 13 bases outside the gene matches. The CDR3 loop is CASSLVGGRSRGNEQFF. CDR3 bases: TGCGCCAGCAGCTTGGTAGGGGGCCGATCCAGGGGGAATGAGCAGTTCTTC.

The rearrangement uses TRBV7-9 and TRBJ2-5; D perhaps matches TRBD2 (6 bases). V was pared by 6 bases and J by 6 bases, with 17 bases between. The CDR3 loop spans 14 amino acids. CDR1 and CDR2 (germline): SEHNR, FQNEAQ (reference sequence). The CDR3 spells CASRRDSSGKTQYF. The CDR3 nucleotides read TGTGCCAGCAGGAGGGACTCCTCTGGGAAGACCCAGTACTTC.

The chain has TRBV25-1 and TRBJ1-2; 10 bases are a match to TRBD1. V shed 3 bases and J 6 bases; nucleotides not matched to a gene: 13. This CDR3 is built from 17 residues. The germline gives CDR1 MGHDK, CDR2 SYGVNS. The chain's CDR3 is CASSESRTGGWVDGYTF. CDR3 DNA sequence: TGTGCCAGCAGTGAGTCCCGGACAGGGGGTTGGGTTGATGGCTACACCTTC.

This chain connects TRBV2 to TRBJ1-2, with TRBD1 as a possible D gene (5 bases). The CDR3 length is 18 residues. CDR1 SNHLY and CDR2 FYNNEI come from the germline V gene. V lost 6 bases, J lost 3 bases, and 26 bases lay in between. CDR3 sequence (DNA): TGTGCCAGCAGCCTATCCGGGCCTTCGGCCGGGGGATACTATGGCTACACCTTC. This gives the protein CASSLSGPSAGGYYGYTF.

This clone has a single count. The V and J genes are TRBV19 and TRBJ2-2, with 7 bases that match TRBD2. The CDR3 covers 16 residues. The V segment lost 1 base and the J segment 6 bases; nucleotides outside the gene matches: 8. Germline V gives CDR1 LNHDA, CDR2 SQIVND (reference sequence). CDR3 in amino acids: CASSIAGGKGSGELFF. In DNA form, the CDR3 reads TGTGCCAGTAGTATAGCCGGGGGGAAGGGTTCCGGGGAGCTGTTTTTT.

This clone has more than one count but fewer than ten. The CDR3 nucleotides are TGTGCCAGCAGTTTACAACTAGATACGCAGTATTTT. It specifies CASSLQLDTQYF. The rearrangement uses TRBV12-3 or TRBV12-4 and TRBJ2-3; D gene uncertain. Deletions cut 2 bases from V and 5 bases from J, with 5 bases between. This CDR3 contains 12 residues.

This chain joins TRBV12-5 and TRBJ1-6, with a possible D match to TRBD1 (6 bases). V lost 6 bases and J lost 10, with 19 bases in between. The CDR3 totals 15 residues. Germline CDR1 and CDR2: LGHNT and FRNRAP. CDR3 amino acids: CASGRTGPGGSPLHF. CDR3 nucleotides: TGTGCTAGTGGCCGAACAGGGCCGGGAGGGTCACCCCTCCACTTT.

The chain has TRBV3-1 (or the pseudogene TRBV3-2) and TRBJ1-2, with TRBD1 as a possible D gene (6 bases). CDR1 is LGHDT, CDR2 YNNKEL, per germline (reference sequence). The CDR3 has 20 amino acids. Trimming took off 4 bases at V and 4 bases at J, with 31 bases between the two ends. CDR3 sequence (DNA): TGTGCCAGCAGCCCCAAGGATTGCGAGGCCGACCGTTCAGGGGCCTATGGCTACACCTTC. Its protein product is CASSPKDCEADRSGAYGYTF.

The chain carries TRBV5-1 and TRBJ2-2; 12 positions match TRBD2. The trim removed 2 bases at V and 3 bases at J, leaving 5 bases unmatched. CDR1 and CDR2 (germline): SGHRS, YFSETQ. This CDR3 has 17 amino acids. The CDR3 loop is CASSFGTSGSDTGELFF. As DNA, the CDR3 is TGCGCCAGCAGCTTCGGGACTAGCGGGTCAGACACCGGGGAGCTGTTTTTT.

V gene TRBV5-1 combines with J gene TRBJ2-5, with TRBD2 as a possible D gene (7 bases). In germline, CDR1 is SGHRS, CDR2 YFSETQ. The CDR3 spans 17 residues. The germline V and J ends were trimmed by 0 bases and 5 bases, with 20 bases remaining between them. CDR3 nucleotide sequence: TGCGCCAGCAGCTTGGGCGGCAGGGGAGGGGTCGACGAGACCCAGTACTTC. Its translation: CASSLGGRGGVDETQYF.

CDR3 in DNA: TGCGCCAGCAGCCAAGGCCCAGCGGGGGGGCGTTCAGATACGCAGTATTTT. It specifies CASSQGPAGGRSDTQYF. The chain recombines TRBV4-3 with TRBJ2-3; TRBD2 agrees at 10 bases. V dropped 1 base and J dropped 4; count of bases not matched to a gene: 8. This CDR3 has 17 residues. CDR1 is LGHNA and CDR2 is YSLEER in the germline V gene.

The chain recombines TRBV2 with TRBJ1-1; 8 bases are shared with TRBD1. CDR3 length: 14 residues. Germline trimming cut 6 bases from V and 6 bases from J; bases unmatched to any gene: 9. CDR1 is SNHLY and CDR2 is FYNNEI in the germline V gene. CDR3 DNA sequence: TGTGCCAGCAGCGAGTTTGGGACAGGATCTGAAGCTTTCTTT. The encoded protein is CASSEFGTGSEAFF.

The chain joins TRBV18 to TRBJ1-4; D gene unclear. Trimming stripped 3 bases from V and 4 bases from J, with 15 bases between. The CDR3 runs to 16 residues. CDR1 KGHSH and CDR2 LQKENI come from the germline V gene. CDR3 in amino acids: CASSPGPTTGNEKLFF. The CDR3 DNA sequence: TGTGCCAGCTCACCTGGGCCGACTACCGGTAATGAAAAACTGTTTTTT.

V is TRBV6-5 and J is TRBJ1-1; weak D call: TRBD1 (6 bases). The V end was cut by 2 bases, the J end by 4 bases, with 11 bases between. Germline loops: CDR1 MNHEY, CDR2 SVGAGI. This CDR3 has 14 amino acids. The CDR3 is CASSYQGRSTEAFF. The CDR3 coding sequence is TGTGCCAGCAGTTACCAGGGGCGCAGCACTGAAGCTTTCTTT.

V gene TRBV5-4 combines with J gene TRBJ2-2; D is ambiguous. The CDR3 contains 16 residues. Per germline, CDR1 SGHNT and CDR2 YYREEE (reference sequence). V was pared by 2 bases and J by 5 bases, with 16 bases between. CDR3 nucleotide sequence: TGTGCCAGCAGCTTAGCCTCGGGTATCAGAACCGGGGAGCTGTTTTTT. Its protein is CASSLASGIRTGELFF. Variable domain in full (rest from reference TRBV5-4 and TRBJ2-2): ETGVTQSPTHLIKTRGQQVTLRCSSQSGHNTVSWYQQALGQGPQFIFQYYREEENGRGNFPPRFSGLQFPNYSSELNVNALELDDSALYLCASSLASGIRTGELFFGEGSRLTVL.

The gene calls are TRBV29-1 and TRBJ1-1; unclear D gene. This CDR3 is built from 13 residues. The germline V and J ends were trimmed by 8 bases and 6 bases, with 19 bases remaining between them. Germline-derived CDR1 and CDR2 are SQVTM and ANQGSEA. As DNA, the CDR3 is TGCAGCACATACGACGGGTCTGGATCTGAAGCTTTCTTT. Translation: CSTYDGSGSEAFF.

The chain recombines TRBV10-3 with TRBJ1-1, with TRBD1 matching over 8 bases. V lost 10 bases to trimming and J lost 1 base; unmatched junction nucleotides: 8. Germline V CDR1 and CDR2: ENHRY, SYGVKD. CDR3 length: 14 residues. CDR3 sequence: CATITDRANTEAFF. The CDR3 DNA reads TGTGCCACCATCACGGACAGGGCGAACACTGAAGCTTTCTTT.

The chain is built from TRBV5-1 and TRBJ2-3; 7 nucleotides match TRBD2. Germline trimming cut 0 bases from V and 2 bases from J; bases unmatched to any gene: 12. Germline CDR1 SGHRS, CDR2 YFSETQ. The CDR3 is 18 amino acids. The chain's CDR3 is CASSLEGSAGLFTDTQYF. The CDR3 DNA reads as TGCGCCAGCAGCTTGGAAGGGTCAGCGGGGCTCTTCACAGATACGCAGTATTTT.

The V gene is TRBV9, the J gene TRBJ1-6; D is unclear. Germline CDR1 and CDR2: SGDLS and YYNGEE. This CDR3 contains 15 residues. Trimming left V 0 bases short and J 6 bases short, with 10 bases between. The CDR3 protein is CASSVDSSLNSPLHF. CDR3 bases: TGTGCCAGCAGCGTAGATAGCAGCCTTAATTCACCCCTCCACTTT.

The V call is TRBV10-1, the J call TRBJ2-5; D is possibly TRBD2 (7 bases). V lost 6 bases, J lost 1 base, and 12 bases lay in between. This CDR3 is built from 14 residues. In germline, CDR1 is WNHNN, CDR2 SYGVQD (reference sequence). CDR3 nucleotide sequence: TGCGCCAGCAGCGCGGCGGGGGCCCAAGAGACCCAGTACTTC. This sequence encodes CASSAAGAQETQYF.

This CDR3 is CASSPPRERGLDTQYF. CDR3 sequence (DNA): TGTGCCAGCTCTCCTCCTAGGGAGCGAGGGTTGGATACGCAGTATTTT. This chain uses TRBV18 with TRBJ2-3; D is possibly TRBD2 (5 bases). Per the germline V gene, CDR1 is KGHSH and CDR2 is LQKENI. Trimming stripped 6 bases from V and 6 bases from J, with 22 bases between. The CDR3 length is 16 residues.

The chain recombines TRBV5-6 with TRBJ2-1, with D perhaps matching TRBD2 (7 bases). The V end was cut by 0 bases, the J end by 2 bases, with 9 bases between. Per germline, CDR1 SGHDT and CDR2 YYEEEE. This CDR3 spans 15 amino acids. The CDR3 DNA reads TGTGCCAGCAGCTTGGGGGGGGGCCCCTACAATGAGCAGTTCTTC. Protein product: CASSLGGGPYNEQFF.

The CDR3 sequence: CASSVVPGDGYTF. The CDR3 DNA follows: TGTGCCAGCAGCGTAGTTCCCGGGGATGGCTACACCTTC. The J gene is TRBJ1-2, the V gene TRBV9; D call uncertain. Deletions cut 0 bases from V and 6 bases from J, with 9 bases between. This CDR3 comprises 13 residues. Per the germline V gene, CDR1 is SGDLS and CDR2 is YYNGEE. Filled out from reference TRBV9 and TRBJ1-2, the complete variable domain reads DSGVTQTPKHLITATGQRVTLRCSPRSGDLSVYWYQQSLDQGLQFLIQYYNGEERAKGNILERFSAQQFPDLHSELNLSSLELGDSALYFCASSVVPGDGYTFGSGTRLTVV.

This chain joins TRBV11-2 and TRBJ2-3; D perhaps matches TRBD2 (5 bases). The length of the CDR3 is 16 residues. Trimming took off 5 bases at V and 0 bases at J, with 15 bases between the two ends. The germline V gene encodes CDR1 SGHAT and CDR2 FQNNGV. The CDR3 nucleotides are TGTGCCAGCAGCATCGGACTTATAGAGAGCACAGATACGCAGTATTTT. Encoded protein: CASSIGLIESTDTQYF.

The V and J genes are TRBV27 and TRBJ2-6, with 7 nucleotides matching TRBD1. V was clipped by 1 base and J by 0 bases; unmatched bases: 9. Germline lookup yields CDR1 MNHEY and CDR2 SMNVEV (reference sequence). The CDR3 length is 19 residues. The CDR3 region is CASSLYLQGSSSGANVLTF. The CDR3 DNA sequence: TGTGCCAGCAGTTTATATTTACAGGGGTCTAGCTCTGGGGCCAACGTCCTGACTTTC.

In nucleotides, the CDR3 is TGTGCCAGCAGCCGGACGGGACTTGGCTACACCTTC. It encodes CASSRTGLGYTF. The gene calls are TRBV5-4 and TRBJ1-2; possibly TRBD1 for D (5 bases). The CDR3 loop spans 12 amino acids. The V and J ends lost 4 bases and 7 bases respectively, with 11 bases between them. Per germline, CDR1 SGHNT and CDR2 YYREEE (reference sequence).